A selection of T cell receptor beta chains follows, all from one sample in a study of control samples from healthy donors and cancer patients. Profiled with immunoSEQ multiplex PCR; TCRdb holds only in-frame clones, not every one. The data hold 150,000 to 200,000 clones, with around nine tenths observed a single time. The sample comprised blood. The receptors stem from a man younger than 45 in good health. CDR3s include the opening cysteine and the closing phenylalanine or tryptophan. Each record gives: D gene, CDR3 length, V gene, J gene, clone size, CDR3 protein, CDR3 DNA. The D gene is left open where the match is weak. The size field is filled for only some rows; it gives once, few, many or a size class.

d_gene: TRBD1; len: 15; v_gene: TRBV5-6; j_gene: TRBJ2-1; abundance: NA; CDR3aa: CASSPTGSSYNEQFF; CDR3nt: TGTGCCAGCAGCCCGACAGGGAGCTCCTACAATGAGCAGTTCTTC
d_gene: NA; len: 16; v_gene: TRBV6-2/TRBV6-3; j_gene: TRBJ2-5; abundance: NA; CDR3aa: CASSYARDTPFWAQYF; CDR3nt: TGTGCCAGCAGTTATGCTCGGGACACCCCTTTTTGGGCCCAGTACTTC
d_gene: NA; len: 15; v_gene: TRBV6-2/TRBV6-3; j_gene: TRBJ2-3; abundance: NA; CDR3aa: CASSFRTGSTDTQYF; CDR3nt: TGTGCCAGCAGTTTTCGGACTGGTAGCACAGATACGCAGTATTTT
d_gene: NA; len: 14; v_gene: TRBV5-5; j_gene: TRBJ2-5; abundance: NA; CDR3aa: CASSLWGSGETQYF; CDR3nt: TGTGCCAGCAGCTTGTGGGGGAGTGGAGAGACCCAGTACTTC
d_gene: NA; len: 14; v_gene: TRBV11-3; j_gene: TRBJ2-5; abundance: NA; CDR3aa: CASSLRGLEETQYF; CDR3nt: TGTGCCAGCAGCTTGCGGGGGCTGGAAGAGACCCAGTACTTC
d_gene: NA; len: 15; v_gene: TRBV28; j_gene: TRBJ1-1; abundance: NA; CDR3aa: CASTLLGRADTEAFF; CDR3nt: TGTGCCAGCACCCTGCTCGGGAGGGCGGACACTGAAGCTTTCTTT
d_gene: NA; len: 15; v_gene: TRBV6-2/TRBV6-3; j_gene: TRBJ2-5; abundance: NA; CDR3aa: CASSSQGGGRQTQYF; CDR3nt: TGTGCCAGCAGCTCCCAGGGGGGAGGTAGGCAGACCCAGTACTTC
d_gene: NA; len: 15; v_gene: TRBV5-1; j_gene: TRBJ2-7; abundance: NA; CDR3aa: CASSFGPTGSYEQYF; CDR3nt: TGCGCCAGCAGCTTCGGCCCCACGGGGTCCTACGAGCAGTACTTC
d_gene: NA; len: 13; v_gene: TRBV24-1; j_gene: TRBJ2-7; abundance: few; CDR3aa: CATRPVARREQYF; CDR3nt: TGTGCCACCAGACCGGTTGCCCGGAGAGAGCAGTACTTC
d_gene: NA; len: 15; v_gene: TRBV13; j_gene: TRBJ1-4; abundance: NA; CDR3aa: CASSFRGFANEKLFF; CDR3nt: TGTGCCAGCAGCTTCCGGGGATTCGCTAATGAAAAACTGTTTTTT
d_gene: NA; len: 13; v_gene: TRBV24-1; j_gene: TRBJ2-5; abundance: once; CDR3aa: CATSQEDWETQYF; CDR3nt: TGTGCCACCAGCCAGGAAGATTGGGAGACCCAGTACTTC
d_gene: NA; len: 13; v_gene: TRBV27; j_gene: TRBJ1-1; abundance: NA; CDR3aa: CASSVRANTEAFF; CDR3nt: TGTGCCAGCAGCGTCAGGGCGAACACTGAAGCTTTCTTT
d_gene: NA; len: 15; v_gene: TRBV27; j_gene: TRBJ1-4; abundance: NA; CDR3aa: CASSLSDSSNEKLFF; CDR3nt: TGTGCCAGCAGTTTATCGGACAGTAGTAATGAAAAACTGTTTTTT
d_gene: NA; len: 12; v_gene: TRBV24-1; j_gene: TRBJ2-2; abundance: NA; CDR3aa: CATSDSLGELFF; CDR3nt: TGTGCCACCAGTGATTCGTTAGGGGAGCTGTTTTTT
d_gene: TRBD1; len: 13; v_gene: TRBV6-5; j_gene: TRBJ2-7; abundance: NA; CDR3aa: CASGETGAREQYF; CDR3nt: TGTGCCAGCGGCGAGACAGGGGCTCGGGAGCAGTACTTC
d_gene: NA; len: 13; v_gene: TRBV13; j_gene: TRBJ2-7; abundance: NA; CDR3aa: CASSLQALGEQYF; CDR3nt: TGTGCCAGCAGCTTACAGGCCTTAGGCGAGCAGTACTTC
d_gene: TRBD1; len: 11; v_gene: TRBV19; j_gene: TRBJ1-5; abundance: NA; CDR3aa: CASSGGQPQHF; CDR3nt: TGTGCCTCATCAGGGGGTCAGCCCCAGCATTTT
d_gene: TRBD1; len: 15; v_gene: TRBV3-1/TRBV3-2; j_gene: TRBJ1-1; abundance: NA; CDR3aa: CASSQDGQGGTEAFF; CDR3nt: TGTGCCAGCAGCCAAGATGGACAGGGGGGCACTGAAGCTTTCTTT
d_gene: NA; len: 15; v_gene: TRBV6-5; j_gene: TRBJ2-7; abundance: NA; CDR3aa: CASSPGRTASYEQYF; CDR3nt: TGTGCCAGCAGTCCGGGTCGGACAGCCTCCTACGAGCAGTACTTC
d_gene: TRBD1; len: 14; v_gene: TRBV13; j_gene: TRBJ2-5; abundance: NA; CDR3aa: CASSGARDSTTQYF; CDR3nt: TGTGCCAGCAGCGGAGCCCGGGACAGTACAACCCAGTACTTC
d_gene: TRBD1; len: 18; v_gene: TRBV29-1; j_gene: TRBJ1-5; abundance: NA; CDR3aa: CSVATGGKRGYSNQPQHF; CDR3nt: TGCAGCGTGGCCACAGGGGGGAAAAGGGGCTATAGCAATCAGCCCCAGCATTTT
d_gene: TRBD1; len: 15; v_gene: TRBV6-5; j_gene: TRBJ1-2; abundance: NA; CDR3aa: CASSRIIRTGLSYTF; CDR3nt: TGTGCCAGCAGTAGGATTATCAGGACAGGGTTGAGCTACACCTTC
d_gene: TRBD2; len: 12; v_gene: TRBV7-2; j_gene: TRBJ2-3; abundance: once; CDR3aa: CASGLVTDTQYF; CDR3nt: TGTGCCAGTGGACTAGTCACAGATACGCAGTATTTT
d_gene: NA; len: 13; v_gene: TRBV2; j_gene: TRBJ1-3; abundance: NA; CDR3aa: CASKLTHGNTIYF; CDR3nt: TGTGCCAGCAAACTAACCCATGGAAACACCATATATTTT
d_gene: TRBD1; len: 14; v_gene: TRBV7-3; j_gene: TRBJ1-6; abundance: NA; CDR3aa: CASSLGTGNSPLHF; CDR3nt: TGTGCCAGCAGCTTGGGGACAGGGAATTCACCCCTCCACTTT
d_gene: NA; len: 13; v_gene: TRBV10-3; j_gene: TRBJ1-2; abundance: NA; CDR3aa: CAISERGLYGYTF; CDR3nt: TGTGCCATCAGTGAGAGAGGCCTCTATGGCTACACCTTC
d_gene: NA; len: 15; v_gene: TRBV15; j_gene: TRBJ2-1; abundance: NA; CDR3aa: CATSSSMGVHNEQFF; CDR3nt: TGTGCCACCAGCAGTTCCATGGGAGTGCACAATGAGCAGTTCTTC
d_gene: NA; len: 14; v_gene: TRBV7-8; j_gene: TRBJ2-7; abundance: NA; CDR3aa: CASSSQGSSYEQYF; CDR3nt: TGTGCCAGCAGCTCACAGGGTAGCTCCTACGAGCAGTACTTC
d_gene: TRBD1; len: 16; v_gene: TRBV5-1; j_gene: TRBJ2-3; abundance: NA; CDR3aa: CASSTTGQGTTDTQYF; CDR3nt: TGCGCCAGCAGCACAACCGGACAGGGGACCACAGATACGCAGTATTTT
d_gene: TRBD1; len: 13; v_gene: TRBV28; j_gene: TRBJ1-1; abundance: NA; CDR3aa: CASSRDRGGEAFF; CDR3nt: TGTGCCAGCAGCCGCGACAGGGGGGGTGAAGCTTTCTTT
d_gene: NA; len: 15; v_gene: TRBV7-6; j_gene: TRBJ1-1; abundance: NA; CDR3aa: CASSLWSGANTEAFF; CDR3nt: TGTGCCAGCAGCTTATGGTCGGGAGCTAACACTGAAGCTTTCTTT
d_gene: TRBD1; len: 15; v_gene: TRBV10-3; j_gene: TRBJ1-5; abundance: NA; CDR3aa: CATAGTGNSNQPQHF; CDR3nt: TGTGCCACCGCGGGGACAGGGAATAGCAATCAGCCCCAGCATTTT
d_gene: NA; len: 16; v_gene: TRBV5-1; j_gene: TRBJ1-1; abundance: NA; CDR3aa: CASSLGSGAGDTEAFF; CDR3nt: TGCGCCAGCAGCTTGGGATCAGGGGCGGGAGACACTGAAGCTTTCTTT
d_gene: NA; len: 12; v_gene: TRBV10-1; j_gene: TRBJ1-1; abundance: NA; CDR3aa: CASTRTAHEAFF; CDR3nt: TGCGCCAGCACCAGGACGGCCCATGAAGCTTTCTTT
d_gene: NA; len: 15; v_gene: TRBV6-1; j_gene: TRBJ2-7; abundance: few; CDR3aa: CASSEASGVSYEQYF; CDR3nt: TGTGCCAGCAGTGAAGCGTCCGGGGTTTCCTACGAGCAGTACTTC
d_gene: NA; len: 13; v_gene: TRBV24-1; j_gene: TRBJ2-7; abundance: NA; CDR3aa: CATSPGQPYEQYF; CDR3nt: TGTGCCACCAGTCCCGGACAGCCCTACGAGCAGTACTTC
d_gene: TRBD1; len: 16; v_gene: TRBV9; j_gene: TRBJ1-1; abundance: NA; CDR3aa: CASSPPGQGQNTEAFF; CDR3nt: TGTGCCAGCAGCCCCCCGGGACAGGGACAGAACACTGAAGCTTTCTTT
d_gene: NA; len: 10; v_gene: TRBV3-1/TRBV3-2; j_gene: TRBJ2-5; abundance: NA; CDR3aa: CASSRETQYF; CDR3nt: TGTGCCAGCAGTCGGGAGACCCAGTACTTC
d_gene: NA; len: 15; v_gene: TRBV6-5; j_gene: TRBJ2-1; abundance: few; CDR3aa: CATHLDPSSYNEQFF; CDR3nt: TGTGCCACGCATTTAGACCCGAGCTCCTACAATGAGCAGTTCTTC
d_gene: NA; len: 14; v_gene: TRBV12-5; j_gene: TRBJ1-1; abundance: NA; CDR3aa: CASGLEGASNEAFF; CDR3nt: TGTGCTAGTGGTCTAGAAGGGGCCTCAAACGAAGCTTTCTTT
d_gene: NA; len: 11; v_gene: TRBV11-2; j_gene: TRBJ2-1; abundance: NA; CDR3aa: CASSQNNEQFF; CDR3nt: TGTGCCAGCAGCCAAAACAATGAGCAGTTCTTC
d_gene: TRBD1; len: 14; v_gene: TRBV7-8; j_gene: TRBJ1-1; abundance: NA; CDR3aa: CASSIRTGGTEAFF; CDR3nt: TGTGCCAGCAGCATACGGACAGGGGGGACTGAAGCTTTCTTT
d_gene: NA; len: 13; v_gene: TRBV2; j_gene: TRBJ1-1; abundance: NA; CDR3aa: CASSGEINTEAFF; CDR3nt: TGTGCCAGCAGTGGGGAGATAAACACTGAAGCTTTCTTT
d_gene: NA; len: 15; v_gene: TRBV13; j_gene: TRBJ2-2; abundance: few; CDR3aa: CASTFTRKSAGELFF; CDR3nt: TGTGCCAGCACCTTTACCCGGAAAAGCGCCGGGGAGCTGTTTTTT
d_gene: NA; len: 15; v_gene: TRBV5-8; j_gene: TRBJ1-3; abundance: NA; CDR3aa: CASSIFRTSGNTIYF; CDR3nt: TGTGCCAGCAGCATCTTCAGGACCTCCGGAAACACCATATATTTT
d_gene: NA; len: 15; v_gene: TRBV7-3; j_gene: TRBJ1-3; abundance: NA; CDR3aa: CASSPGSGSGNTIYF; CDR3nt: TGTGCCAGCAGCCCGGGGAGCGGCTCTGGAAACACCATATATTTT
d_gene: NA; len: 12; v_gene: TRBV6-5; j_gene: TRBJ1-1; abundance: NA; CDR3aa: CASTTVNTEAFF; CDR3nt: TGTGCCAGCACGACGGTGAACACTGAAGCTTTCTTT
d_gene: TRBD1; len: 14; v_gene: TRBV5-1; j_gene: TRBJ1-1; abundance: NA; CDR3aa: CASSAGQGGTEAFF; CDR3nt: TGCGCCAGCAGCGCCGGACAGGGAGGGACTGAAGCTTTCTTT
d_gene: TRBD2; len: 17; v_gene: TRBV7-3; j_gene: TRBJ2-2; abundance: once; CDR3aa: CASSQLAGGPDTGELFF; CDR3nt: TGTGCCAGCAGCCAACTAGCGGGAGGGCCGGACACCGGGGAGCTGTTTTTT
d_gene: NA; len: 14; v_gene: TRBV7-2; j_gene: TRBJ1-1; abundance: NA; CDR3aa: CASSLSSLNTEAFF; CDR3nt: TGTGCCAGCAGCTTATCATCCCTGAACACTGAAGCTTTCTTT
d_gene: NA; len: 12; v_gene: TRBV28; j_gene: TRBJ2-1; abundance: NA; CDR3aa: CASSPYYNEQFF; CDR3nt: TGTGCCAGCAGTCCTTACTACAATGAGCAGTTCTTC
d_gene: TRBD2; len: 14; v_gene: TRBV3-1/TRBV3-2; j_gene: TRBJ2-7; abundance: NA; CDR3aa: CASSHSGTSGEQYF; CDR3nt: TGTGCCAGCAGCCACTCCGGGACTAGCGGAGAGCAGTACTTC
d_gene: TRBD2; len: 19; v_gene: TRBV5-1; j_gene: TRBJ2-1; abundance: NA; CDR3aa: CASSYGQLGTSGKVGEQFF; CDR3nt: TGCGCCAGCAGCTATGGACAGTTGGGGACTAGCGGGAAGGTGGGGGAGCAGTTCTTC
d_gene: NA; len: 14; v_gene: TRBV3-1/TRBV3-2; j_gene: TRBJ1-2; abundance: NA; CDR3aa: CASSQRGAAEGYTF; CDR3nt: TGTGCCAGCAGCCAGCGGGGGGCCGCGGAGGGCTACACCTTC
d_gene: NA; len: 12; v_gene: TRBV7-9; j_gene: TRBJ2-3; abundance: NA; CDR3aa: CASSPPADTQYF; CDR3nt: TGTGCCAGCTCTCCCCCGGCGGATACGCAGTATTTT
d_gene: NA; len: 13; v_gene: TRBV29-1; j_gene: TRBJ1-4; abundance: NA; CDR3aa: CSGQGATNEKLFF; CDR3nt: TGCAGCGGCCAAGGGGCAACTAATGAAAAACTGTTTTTT
d_gene: NA; len: 15; v_gene: TRBV7-6; j_gene: TRBJ1-2; abundance: NA; CDR3aa: CASSLGSGASYGYTF; CDR3nt: TGTGCCAGCAGCTTAGGGTCAGGGGCGTCCTATGGCTACACCTTC
d_gene: NA; len: 14; v_gene: TRBV3-1/TRBV3-2; j_gene: TRBJ1-2; abundance: once; CDR3aa: CASSQERRGYGYTF; CDR3nt: TGTGCCAGCAGCCAAGAACGACGGGGCTATGGCTACACCTTC
d_gene: NA; len: 16; v_gene: TRBV7-3; j_gene: TRBJ2-1; abundance: NA; CDR3aa: CASSLTPQSDVYEQFF; CDR3nt: TGTGCCAGCAGCTTAACACCCCAATCGGACGTTTATGAGCAGTTCTTC